These T cell receptor beta chains were read from a single sample in a study of T cell responses to AZD1222 COVID-19 vaccine. Sequencing used immunoSEQ multiplex PCR; TCRdb keeps in-frame clones, though not all of them. The data show about 86,000 clones, with 88% seen just once and 6.9% held by the top ten. This material consisted of peripheral blood, taken 28 days after the second AZD1222 dose. These receptors originate from an adult who received the AZD1222 COVID-19 vaccine. Each CDR3 is given with its conserved first and last residue. The order of the fields is V gene, D gene, J gene, CDR3 protein. A D gene is named only where the DNA matches it firmly.

v_gene: TRBV9
d_gene: TRBD2
j_gene: TRBJ2-6
CDR3aa: CASSVASVSGGAGANVLTF

v_gene: TRBV11-3
d_gene: -
j_gene: TRBJ1-6
CDR3aa: CARPAVSSYNSPLHF

v_gene: TRBV11-2
d_gene: TRBD1
j_gene: TRBJ1-4
CDR3aa: CASSPLRGRDEKLFF

v_gene: TRBV7-9
d_gene: -
j_gene: TRBJ2-3
CDR3aa: CASSADGITDTQYF

v_gene: TRBV29-1
d_gene: TRBD1
j_gene: TRBJ1-1
CDR3aa: CSGGDRGLTEAFF

v_gene: TRBV10-2
d_gene: TRBD1
j_gene: TRBJ2-1
CDR3aa: CASSPGQGSYNEQFF

v_gene: TRBV12-3/TRBV12-4
d_gene: -
j_gene: TRBJ2-7
CDR3aa: CASSGWDLGQYF

v_gene: TRBV27
d_gene: -
j_gene: TRBJ1-3
CDR3aa: CASSSDATSGNTIYF

v_gene: TRBV4-3
d_gene: -
j_gene: TRBJ2-4
CDR3aa: CASSRRFDAKNIQYF

v_gene: TRBV4-1
d_gene: -
j_gene: TRBJ1-2
CDR3aa: CASSQDMYSELTF

v_gene: TRBV15
d_gene: TRBD2
j_gene: TRBJ2-3
CDR3aa: CATSKDRAGVGEHSTDTQYF

v_gene: TRBV20-1
d_gene: -
j_gene: TRBJ1-6
CDR3aa: CSASDRFNSPLHF

v_gene: TRBV5-1
d_gene: -
j_gene: TRBJ2-5
CDR3aa: CASSLLSTPVYQETQYF

v_gene: TRBV15
d_gene: TRBD2
j_gene: TRBJ2-5
CDR3aa: CATSRVRNGGRAGETQYF

v_gene: TRBV6-5
d_gene: -
j_gene: TRBJ2-7
CDR3aa: CASSYSGGAISYEQYF

v_gene: TRBV19
d_gene: TRBD1
j_gene: TRBJ1-3
CDR3aa: CASSEQGAKTGNTIYF

v_gene: TRBV7-3
d_gene: -
j_gene: TRBJ2-3
CDR3aa: CASSLTSPQGITPKDTQYF

v_gene: TRBV7-9
d_gene: TRBD1
j_gene: TRBJ1-1
CDR3aa: CASSLGQGGFTEAFF

v_gene: TRBV21-1
d_gene: -
j_gene: TRBJ2-3
CDR3aa: CASSKAVRDTQYF

v_gene: TRBV2
d_gene: TRBD2
j_gene: TRBJ2-2
CDR3aa: CASKRLAGWGNTGELFF

v_gene: TRBV6-2/TRBV6-3
d_gene: -
j_gene: TRBJ1-2
CDR3aa: CASSYQQGGNYGYTF

v_gene: TRBV30
d_gene: -
j_gene: TRBJ2-1
CDR3aa: CAWSPWSSYNEQFF

v_gene: TRBV30
d_gene: -
j_gene: TRBJ1-2
CDR3aa: CAWSRQGLYGYTF

v_gene: TRBV5-6
d_gene: -
j_gene: TRBJ1-3
CDR3aa: CASSSVVELGNTIYF

v_gene: TRBV25-1
d_gene: -
j_gene: TRBJ1-5
CDR3aa: CASSDWGSQPQHF

v_gene: TRBV11-2
d_gene: -
j_gene: TRBJ2-2
CDR3aa: CASSLEAIRAGELFF

v_gene: TRBV6-5
d_gene: -
j_gene: TRBJ2-1
CDR3aa: CASSFDRSSYNEQFF

v_gene: TRBV19
d_gene: -
j_gene: TRBJ1-2
CDR3aa: CASQSHWDSGGYGYTF

v_gene: TRBV7-9
d_gene: -
j_gene: TRBJ1-1
CDR3aa: CASSPDSFRTEAFF

v_gene: TRBV7-3
d_gene: -
j_gene: TRBJ2-2
CDR3aa: CASSFGGTGELFF

v_gene: TRBV24-1
d_gene: -
j_gene: TRBJ2-2
CDR3aa: CATSETTYTGELFF

v_gene: TRBV10-3
d_gene: TRBD1
j_gene: TRBJ1-1
CDR3aa: CAIRRDRGVDTEAFF

v_gene: TRBV27
d_gene: -
j_gene: TRBJ2-7
CDR3aa: CASSLMGEQYF

v_gene: TRBV14
d_gene: -
j_gene: TRBJ2-3
CDR3aa: CASSQEPGTRVGDTQYF

v_gene: TRBV18
d_gene: TRBD1
j_gene: TRBJ1-5
CDR3aa: CASSPTGQGNQPQHF

v_gene: TRBV7-2
d_gene: -
j_gene: TRBJ2-3
CDR3aa: CASSLVASSTDTQYF

v_gene: TRBV18
d_gene: TRBD1
j_gene: TRBJ2-7
CDR3aa: CASSPRTGQNYEQYF

v_gene: TRBV29-1
d_gene: -
j_gene: TRBJ1-1
CDR3aa: CSVGGTPGGNMNTEAFF

v_gene: TRBV27
d_gene: TRBD2
j_gene: TRBJ2-1
CDR3aa: CASRILAGGYNEQFF

v_gene: TRBV11-2
d_gene: -
j_gene: TRBJ2-7
CDR3aa: CASSSLTNEQYF

v_gene: TRBV12-5
d_gene: -
j_gene: TRBJ2-7
CDR3aa: CASGLKPDQSHEQYF

v_gene: TRBV18
d_gene: TRBD1
j_gene: TRBJ2-2
CDR3aa: CASPHGTGDRGTGELFF

v_gene: TRBV7-7
d_gene: -
j_gene: TRBJ1-1
CDR3aa: CASSLSRDTEAFF

v_gene: TRBV4-2
d_gene: -
j_gene: TRBJ2-1
CDR3aa: CASSQEGGANSYNEQFF

v_gene: TRBV27
d_gene: -
j_gene: TRBJ1-6
CDR3aa: CASCSYNSPLHF

v_gene: TRBV19
d_gene: -
j_gene: TRBJ1-3
CDR3aa: CASSAPERGNTIYF

v_gene: TRBV15
d_gene: TRBD1
j_gene: TRBJ2-5
CDR3aa: CATSTNRGQETQYF

v_gene: TRBV4-1
d_gene: TRBD2
j_gene: TRBJ2-7
CDR3aa: CASSQGLADTYEQYF

v_gene: TRBV29-1
d_gene: TRBD2
j_gene: TRBJ2-7
CDR3aa: CSVGLASGRIEQYF

v_gene: TRBV19
d_gene: TRBD2
j_gene: TRBJ2-5
CDR3aa: CASSTTSGSVETQYF

v_gene: TRBV5-1
d_gene: -
j_gene: TRBJ2-2
CDR3aa: CASSSTPQGRNTGELFF

v_gene: TRBV30
d_gene: -
j_gene: TRBJ1-6
CDR3aa: CAWSRFTGSLLHF